This entry is about one TCR beta chain. Additional DNA sequences in this sample encode the identical CDR3. The record originates from a study of blood T cell repertoires in COVID-19. Study at large: Sites across the United States, Italy and Spain contributed samples from acute and convalescent COVID-19. In each case, the material was cDNA or gDNA derived from T cells, B-cell-depleted T cells, or PBMCs.

This CDR3 has 14 amino acids. The ends were cut back, 2 bases at V and 5 bases at J, with 10 bases in the middle. The germline gives CDR1 SNHLY, CDR2 FYNNEI. Per the original methods: For nucleated cells, counts were estimated from reference gene primer amplification. Clones were sequenced by immunoSEQ multiplex PCR, and TCRdb holds only the in-frame ones, with some missing. The V and J calls and the clone size are those of that table, but D and trimming were determined from the DNA. The sample lists hundreds of thousands of clones, approximately 88% occurring once. The chain links TRBV2 to TRBJ1-5, with D possibly TRBD1 on 5 matching bases. This TCR was sampled from a woman in her seventies with COVID-19, enrolled during active disease. The sample comprised peripheral blood. In nucleotides, the CDR3 is TGTGCCAGCAGTGAACAGGGAAAAGATCAGCCCCAGCATTTT. Its translation: CASSEQGKDQPQHF.